This T cell receptor beta chain was retrieved from a study of type 1 regulatory T cells. Looking at the study overall: T-allo10 is an in vitro-generated, Tr1-enriched CD4 T cell product specific for alloantigen. Findings and limits, study-wide: Compared with non-Tr1 cells, Tr1 cells showed a narrower TCR repertoire.

The CDR3 sequence is 11 residues long. V lost 9 bases and J 13 bases, leaving 18 bases between the germline ends. In germline, CDR1 is MDHEN, CDR2 SYDVKM. Worth noting for this clonotype: Antigen unknown.

In TCRdb, the reads were re-called with MiXCR into one record per CDR3 protein. Of tens of thousands of distinct CDR3 sequences in the sample, roughly 60% were seen once. This TCR was sampled from a human donor in good health. Sequencing was performed on cultured non-Tr1 T cells, either the whole culture or a sorted T cell fraction (not recorded which). J is TRBJ1-2 and V is TRBV28; TRBD1 might be the D (6 bases). The CDR3 coding sequence is TGTGCCAGTGTCCCTGGACAGTACCTCACCTTC. Protein product: CASVPGQYLTF.